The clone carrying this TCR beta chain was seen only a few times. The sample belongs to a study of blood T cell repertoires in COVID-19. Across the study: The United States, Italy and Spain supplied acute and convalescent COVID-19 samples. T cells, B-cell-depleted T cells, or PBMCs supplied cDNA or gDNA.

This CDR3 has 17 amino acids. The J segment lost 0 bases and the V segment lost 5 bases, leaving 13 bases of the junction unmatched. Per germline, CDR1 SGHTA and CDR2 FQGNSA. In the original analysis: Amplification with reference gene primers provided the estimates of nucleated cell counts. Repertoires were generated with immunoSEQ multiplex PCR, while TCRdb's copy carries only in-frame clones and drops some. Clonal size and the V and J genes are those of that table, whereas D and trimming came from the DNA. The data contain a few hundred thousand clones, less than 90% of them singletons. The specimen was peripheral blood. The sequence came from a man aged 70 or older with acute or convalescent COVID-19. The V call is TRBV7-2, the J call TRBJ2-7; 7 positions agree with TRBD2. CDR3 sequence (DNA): TGTGCCAGCAGCCCATCCCTCCCCGGGGGGACCTCCTACGAGCAGTACTTC. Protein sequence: CASSPSLPGGTSYEQYF.